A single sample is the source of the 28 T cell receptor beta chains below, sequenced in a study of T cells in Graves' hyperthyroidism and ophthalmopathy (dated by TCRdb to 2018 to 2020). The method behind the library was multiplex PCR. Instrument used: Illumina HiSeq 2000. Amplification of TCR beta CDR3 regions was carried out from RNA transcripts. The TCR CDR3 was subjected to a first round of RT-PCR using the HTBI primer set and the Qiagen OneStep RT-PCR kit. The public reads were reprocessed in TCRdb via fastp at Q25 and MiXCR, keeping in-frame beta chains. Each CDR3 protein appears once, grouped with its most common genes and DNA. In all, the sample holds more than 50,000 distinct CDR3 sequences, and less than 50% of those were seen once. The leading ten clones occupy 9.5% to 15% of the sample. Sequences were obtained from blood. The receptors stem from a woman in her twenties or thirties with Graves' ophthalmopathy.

CDR3 sequence reads: CASSGGRETQYF. The CDR3 DNA reads TGTGCCAGCAGTGGCGGAAGAGAGACCCAGTACTTC. The chain joins TRBV6-1 to TRBJ2-5; no clear D gene. The length of the CDR3 is 12 residues. The V gene's germline CDR1 is MNHNS and CDR2 SASEGT. Trimming shortened V by 4 bases and J by 4 bases, and 7 bases separated the two germline ends.

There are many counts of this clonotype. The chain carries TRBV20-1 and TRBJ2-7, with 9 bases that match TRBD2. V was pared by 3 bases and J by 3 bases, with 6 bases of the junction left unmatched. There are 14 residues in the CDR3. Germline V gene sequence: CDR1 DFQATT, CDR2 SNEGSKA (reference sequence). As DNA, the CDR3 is TGCAGTGCTAGGACTAGCGGAACGTACTACGAGCAGTACTTC. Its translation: CSARTSGTYYEQYF.

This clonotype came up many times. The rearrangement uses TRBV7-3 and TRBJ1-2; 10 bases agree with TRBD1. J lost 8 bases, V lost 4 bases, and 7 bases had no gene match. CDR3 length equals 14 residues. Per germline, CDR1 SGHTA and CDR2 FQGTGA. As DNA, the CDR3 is TGTGCCAGCAGCTCGACAGGGGGCGCGGGGGGCTACACCTTC. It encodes CASSSTGGAGGYTF.

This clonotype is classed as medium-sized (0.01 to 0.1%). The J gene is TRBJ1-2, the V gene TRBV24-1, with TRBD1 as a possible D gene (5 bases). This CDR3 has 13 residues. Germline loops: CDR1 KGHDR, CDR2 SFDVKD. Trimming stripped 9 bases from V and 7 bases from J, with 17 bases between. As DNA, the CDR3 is TGTGCCACCTCAACCCCAACGACAGCTGGCTACACCTTC. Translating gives CATSTPTTAGYTF.

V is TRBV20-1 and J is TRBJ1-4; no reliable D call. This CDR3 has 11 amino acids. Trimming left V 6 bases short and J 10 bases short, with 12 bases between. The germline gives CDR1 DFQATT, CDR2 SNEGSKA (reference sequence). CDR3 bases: TGCAGTGCGCGGACCCCTGGAAAACTGTTTTTT. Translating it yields CSARTPGKLFF.

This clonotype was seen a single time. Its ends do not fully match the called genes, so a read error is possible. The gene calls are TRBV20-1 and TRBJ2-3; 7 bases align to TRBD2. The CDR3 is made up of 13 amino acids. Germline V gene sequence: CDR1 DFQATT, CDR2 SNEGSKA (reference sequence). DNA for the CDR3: TGCAGTGCTAGGGCTAGCGGATCGTTTACGCGGTATTTT. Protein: CSARASGSFTRYF.

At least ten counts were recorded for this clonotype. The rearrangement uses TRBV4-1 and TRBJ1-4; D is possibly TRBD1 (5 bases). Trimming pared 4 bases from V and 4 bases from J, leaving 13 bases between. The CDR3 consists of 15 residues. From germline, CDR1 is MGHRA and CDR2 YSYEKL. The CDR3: CASSLLAGFNEKLFF. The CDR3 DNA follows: TGCGCCAGCAGCCTCCTCGCAGGGTTTAATGAAAAACTGTTTTTT.

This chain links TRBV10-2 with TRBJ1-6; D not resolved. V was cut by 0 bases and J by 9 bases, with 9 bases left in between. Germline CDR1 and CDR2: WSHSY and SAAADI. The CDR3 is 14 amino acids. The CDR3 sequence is CASSESSIASPLHF. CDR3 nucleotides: TGCGCCAGCAGTGAGTCGAGCATTGCTTCACCCCTCCACTTT.

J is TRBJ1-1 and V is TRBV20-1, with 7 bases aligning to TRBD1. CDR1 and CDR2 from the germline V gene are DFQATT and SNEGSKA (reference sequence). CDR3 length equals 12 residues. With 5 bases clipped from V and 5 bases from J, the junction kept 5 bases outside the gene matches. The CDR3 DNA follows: TGCAGTGCTGACAGGGAGGGTACTGAAGCTTTCTTT. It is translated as CSADREGTEAFF.

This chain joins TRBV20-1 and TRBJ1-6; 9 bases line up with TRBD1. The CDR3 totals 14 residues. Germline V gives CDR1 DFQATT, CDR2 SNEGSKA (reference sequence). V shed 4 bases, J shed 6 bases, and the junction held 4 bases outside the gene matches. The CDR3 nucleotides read TGCAGTGCTAACTACAGGGGGCTTAATTCACCCCTCCACTTT. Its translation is CSANYRGLNSPLHF.

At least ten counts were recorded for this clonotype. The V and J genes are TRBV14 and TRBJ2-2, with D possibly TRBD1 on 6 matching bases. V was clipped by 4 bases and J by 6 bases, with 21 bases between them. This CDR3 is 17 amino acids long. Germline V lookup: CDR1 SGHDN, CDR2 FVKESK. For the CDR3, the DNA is TGTGCCAGCAGCCCTTACGTTGGGACAAGTGGGGCCGGGGAGCTGTTTTTT. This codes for CASSPYVGTSGAGELFF.

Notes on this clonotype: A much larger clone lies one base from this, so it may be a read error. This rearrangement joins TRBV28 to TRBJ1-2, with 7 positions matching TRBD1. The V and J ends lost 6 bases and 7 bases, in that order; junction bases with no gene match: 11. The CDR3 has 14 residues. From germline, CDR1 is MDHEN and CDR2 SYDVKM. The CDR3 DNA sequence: TGTGCCAGCAGCGCTGGACAGGCCCACTGTGGCTACACCTTC. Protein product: CASSAGQAHCGYTF.

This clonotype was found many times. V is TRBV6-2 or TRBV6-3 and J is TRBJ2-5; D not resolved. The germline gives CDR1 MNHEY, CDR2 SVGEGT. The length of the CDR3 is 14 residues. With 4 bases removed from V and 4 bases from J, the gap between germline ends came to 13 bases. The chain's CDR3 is CASSSRLPAETQYF. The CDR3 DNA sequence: TGTGCCAGCAGTTCCCGACTCCCGGCAGAGACCCAGTACTTC.

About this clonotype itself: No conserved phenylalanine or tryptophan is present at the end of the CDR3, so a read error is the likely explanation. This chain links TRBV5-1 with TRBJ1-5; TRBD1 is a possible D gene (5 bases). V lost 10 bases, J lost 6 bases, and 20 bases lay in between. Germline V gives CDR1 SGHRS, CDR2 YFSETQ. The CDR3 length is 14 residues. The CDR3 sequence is CALSRCGGRQPQHS. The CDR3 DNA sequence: TGCGCCTTGAGCAGGTGCGGGGGTCGTCAGCCCCAGCATTCT.

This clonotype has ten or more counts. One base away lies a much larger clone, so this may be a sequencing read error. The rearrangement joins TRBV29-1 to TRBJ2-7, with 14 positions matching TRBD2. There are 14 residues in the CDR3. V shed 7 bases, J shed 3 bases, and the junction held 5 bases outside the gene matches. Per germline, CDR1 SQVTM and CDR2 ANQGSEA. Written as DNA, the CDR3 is TGCAGCGACCTGACTAGCGGGGGGGTCTACGAGCAGTACTTC. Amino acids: CSDLTSGGVYEQYF.

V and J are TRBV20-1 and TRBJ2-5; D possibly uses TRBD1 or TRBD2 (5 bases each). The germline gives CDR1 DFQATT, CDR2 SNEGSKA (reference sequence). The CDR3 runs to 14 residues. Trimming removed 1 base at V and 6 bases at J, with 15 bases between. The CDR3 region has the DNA TGCAGTGCTAGAGCCCCACAGGACGGGAAGACCCAGTACTTC. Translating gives CSARAPQDGKTQYF.

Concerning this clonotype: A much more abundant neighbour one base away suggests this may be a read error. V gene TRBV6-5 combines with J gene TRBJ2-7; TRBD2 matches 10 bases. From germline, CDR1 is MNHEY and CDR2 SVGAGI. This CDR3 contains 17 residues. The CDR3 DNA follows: TGTGCCAGCAGTCAGACTAGCGGGTCTAGATACTCCTACGGGCAGTACTTC. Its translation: CASSQTSGSRYSYGQYF.

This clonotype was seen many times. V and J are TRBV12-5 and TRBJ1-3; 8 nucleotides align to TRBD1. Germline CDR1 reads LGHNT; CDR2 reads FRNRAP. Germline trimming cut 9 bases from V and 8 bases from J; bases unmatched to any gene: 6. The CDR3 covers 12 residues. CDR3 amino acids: CARPTGDYTIYF. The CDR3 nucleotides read TGTGCTAGGCCGACAGGGGATTACACCATATATTTT.

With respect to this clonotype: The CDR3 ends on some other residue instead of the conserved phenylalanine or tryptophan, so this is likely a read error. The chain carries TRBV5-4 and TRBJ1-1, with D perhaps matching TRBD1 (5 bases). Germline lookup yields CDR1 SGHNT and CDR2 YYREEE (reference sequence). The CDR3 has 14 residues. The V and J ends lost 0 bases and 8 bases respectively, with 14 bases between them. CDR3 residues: CASSLEQGGTEAFC. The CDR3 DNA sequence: TGTGCCAGCAGCTTGGAACAAGGTGGGACGGAAGCTTTCTGT.

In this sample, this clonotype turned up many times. This chain's CDR3 is CASSPGTSGNEQFF. As DNA, the CDR3 is TGTGCCAGCAGCCCTGGGACTAGCGGCAATGAGCAGTTCTTC. V and J are TRBV11-2 and TRBJ2-1; 11 positions agree with TRBD2. Trimming cost V 5 bases and J 6 bases; bases outside gene matches: 3. Germline values: CDR1 SGHAT, CDR2 FQNNGV. The CDR3 has 14 residues.

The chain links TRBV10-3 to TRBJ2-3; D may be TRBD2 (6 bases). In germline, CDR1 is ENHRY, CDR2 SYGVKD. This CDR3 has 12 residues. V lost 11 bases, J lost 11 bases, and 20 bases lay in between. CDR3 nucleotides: TGTGCCGCCGCGGGATCCGACAATGAGCAGTATTTT. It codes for CAAAGSDNEQYF.

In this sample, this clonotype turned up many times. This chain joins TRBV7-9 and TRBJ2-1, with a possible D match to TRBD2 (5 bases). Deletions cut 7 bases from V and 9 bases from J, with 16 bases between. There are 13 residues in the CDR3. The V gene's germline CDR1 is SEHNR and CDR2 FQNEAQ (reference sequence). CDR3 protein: CASNPGGCTEQFF. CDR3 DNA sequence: TGTGCCAGCAACCCTGGCGGGTGCACTGAGCAGTTCTTC. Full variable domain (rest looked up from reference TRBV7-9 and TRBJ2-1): DTGVSQNPRHKITKRGQNVTFRCDPISEHNRLYWYRQTLGQGPEFLTYFQNEAQLEKSRLLSDRFSAERPKGSFSTLEIQRTEQGDSAMYLCASNPGGCTEQFFGPGTRLTVL.

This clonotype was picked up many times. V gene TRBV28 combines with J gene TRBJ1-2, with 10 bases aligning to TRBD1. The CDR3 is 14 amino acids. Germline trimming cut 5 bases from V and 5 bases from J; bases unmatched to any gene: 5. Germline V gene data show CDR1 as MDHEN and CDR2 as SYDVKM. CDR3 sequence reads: CASSPTGGAYGYTF. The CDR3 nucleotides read TGTGCCAGCAGTCCGACAGGGGGCGCGTATGGCTACACCTTC.

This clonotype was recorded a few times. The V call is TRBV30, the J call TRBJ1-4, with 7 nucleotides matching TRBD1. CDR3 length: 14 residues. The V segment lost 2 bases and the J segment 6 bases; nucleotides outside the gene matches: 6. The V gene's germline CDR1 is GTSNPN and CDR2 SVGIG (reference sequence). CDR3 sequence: CAWSFGTADEKLFF. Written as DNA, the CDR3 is TGTGCCTGGAGTTTCGGGACAGCAGATGAAAAACTGTTTTTT.

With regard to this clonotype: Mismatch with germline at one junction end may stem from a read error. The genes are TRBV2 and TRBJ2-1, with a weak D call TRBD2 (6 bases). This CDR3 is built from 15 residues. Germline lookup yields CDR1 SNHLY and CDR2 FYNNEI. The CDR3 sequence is CASGEWFGTSDEQFF. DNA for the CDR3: TGCGCCAGCGGTGAATGGTTCGGGACTTCCGATGAGCAGTTCTTC. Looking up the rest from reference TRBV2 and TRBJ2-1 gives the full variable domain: EPEVTQTPSHQVTQMGQEVILRCVPISNHLYFYWYRQILGQKVEFLVSFYNNEISEKSEIFDDQFSVERPDGSNFTLKIRSTKLEDSAMYFCASGEWFGTSDEQFFGPGTRLTVL.

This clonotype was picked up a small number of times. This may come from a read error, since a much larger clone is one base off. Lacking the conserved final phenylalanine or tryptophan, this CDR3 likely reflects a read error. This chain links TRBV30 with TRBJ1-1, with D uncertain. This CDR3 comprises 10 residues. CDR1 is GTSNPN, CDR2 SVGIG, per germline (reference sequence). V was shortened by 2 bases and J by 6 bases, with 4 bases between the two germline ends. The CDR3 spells CAWSRAEAFL. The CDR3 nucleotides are TGTGCCTGGAGTAGGGCTGAAGCTTTCTTG.

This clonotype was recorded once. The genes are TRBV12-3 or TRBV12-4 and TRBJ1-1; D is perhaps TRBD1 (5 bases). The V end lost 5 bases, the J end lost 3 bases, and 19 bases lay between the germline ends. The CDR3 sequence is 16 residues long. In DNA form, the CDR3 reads TGTGCCAGCAGTGAAGTTTGGGACTATGGCTACACTGAAGCTTTCTTT. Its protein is CASSEVWDYGYTEAFF.

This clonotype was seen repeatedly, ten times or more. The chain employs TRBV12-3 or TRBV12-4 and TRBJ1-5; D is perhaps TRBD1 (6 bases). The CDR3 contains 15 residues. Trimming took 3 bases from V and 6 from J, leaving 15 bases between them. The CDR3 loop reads CASSLMLGGSQPQHF. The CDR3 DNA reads TGTGCCAGCAGTTTGATGTTGGGGGGCTCTCAGCCCCAGCATTTT.